This T cell receptor (beta chain) was observed in a study of blood T cell repertoires in COVID-19. Using immunoSEQ multiplex PCR, the repertoire was profiled, and TCRdb retains in-frame clones only, with some absent. The sample carries approximately 110,000 clones, around 83% recorded once. V dropped 8 bases and J dropped 3; count of bases not matched to a gene: 12. CDR1 is LNHDA, CDR2 SQIVND, per germline (reference sequence). This CDR3 contains 16 residues. The chain employs TRBV19 and TRBJ1-2, with 10 bases lining up with TRBD1. The receptor was isolated from an elderly woman with COVID-19, enrolled during active disease. The sequenced sample consisted of peripheral blood. CDR3: CASRTGGLSTDYGYTF. For the CDR3, the DNA is TGTGCCAGTCGGACAGGGGGGCTCTCAACTGACTATGGCTACACCTTC. The variable domain in full, completed from reference TRBV19 and TRBJ1-2, reads DGGITQSPKYLFRKEGQNVTLSCEQNLNHDAMYWYRQDPGQGLRLIYYSQIVNDFQKGDIAEGYSVSREKKESFPLTVTSAQKNPTAFYLCASRTGGLSTDYGYTFGSGTRLTVV.